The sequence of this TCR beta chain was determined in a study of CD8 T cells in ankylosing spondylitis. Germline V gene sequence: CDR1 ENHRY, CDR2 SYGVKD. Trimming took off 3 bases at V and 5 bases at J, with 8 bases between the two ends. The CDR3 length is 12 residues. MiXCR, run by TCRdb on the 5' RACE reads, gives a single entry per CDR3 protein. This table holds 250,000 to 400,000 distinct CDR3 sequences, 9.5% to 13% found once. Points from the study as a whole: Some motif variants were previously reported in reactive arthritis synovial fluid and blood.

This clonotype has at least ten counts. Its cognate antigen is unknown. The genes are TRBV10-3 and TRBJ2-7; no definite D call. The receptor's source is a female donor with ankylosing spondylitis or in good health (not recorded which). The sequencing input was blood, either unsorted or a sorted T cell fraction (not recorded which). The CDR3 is CAISDTRNEQYF. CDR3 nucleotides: TGTGCCATCAGTGACACAAGAAACGAGCAGTACTTC.